This entry lists 25 T cell receptor beta chains sequenced from one sample in a study of cytomegalovirus exposure and HLA in healthy donors. 13 Jbeta primers and 60 Vbeta primers were used for the PCR. Profiled with immunoSEQ multiplex PCR; TCRdb holds only in-frame clones, not every one. In the table there are some 160,000 clones, nearly 80% of which are singletons. The sample taken for sequencing was PBMCs. These receptors were obtained from a woman in her thirties or forties in good health and CMV-seronegative.

The chain combines TRBV5-1 with TRBJ1-4; D might be TRBD1 (5 bases). Looked up from germline, CDR1 is SGHRS and CDR2 is YFSETQ. V was shortened by 9 bases and J by 4 bases, with 13 bases between the two germline ends. The CDR3 loop spans 13 amino acids. The CDR3 region is CAIKGTCNEKLFF. The CDR3 DNA reads TGCGCCATCAAAGGGACTTGTAATGAAAAACTGTTTTTT.

This clone was observed a few times. CDR3 region: CASREGRTEAFF. The CDR3 coding sequence is TGCGCCAGCAGAGAGGGTAGGACTGAAGCTTTCTTT. This chain connects TRBV5-1 to TRBJ1-1; no reliable D call. CDR1 is SGHRS and CDR2 is YFSETQ in the germline V gene. The V end lost 5 bases, the J end lost 5 bases, and 10 bases lay between the germline ends. The CDR3 extends over 12 amino acids. The whole variable domain, filled in from reference TRBV5-1 and TRBJ1-1, reads KAGVTQTPRYLIKTRGQQVTLSCSPISGHRSVSWYQQTPGQGLQFLFEYFSETQRNKGNFPGRFSGRQFSNSRSEMNVSTLELGDSALYLCASREGRTEAFFGQGTRLTVV.

The count of this clone is one. The rearrangement uses TRBV19 and TRBJ1-1; 7 positions match TRBD1. The germline gives CDR1 LNHDA, CDR2 SQIVND (reference sequence). This CDR3 spans 14 amino acids. After removal of 4 bases from V and 5 bases from J, the junction contained 7 bases not matched to a gene. CDR3 sequence reads: CASSRQGFMTEAFF. The CDR3 nucleotides are TGTGCCAGTAGTAGACAGGGATTCATGACTGAAGCTTTCTTT.

The chain uses TRBV5-1 and TRBJ1-4; 9 nucleotides match TRBD1. CDR1 and CDR2 from the germline V gene are SGHRS and YFSETQ. V was clipped by 0 bases and J by 8 bases; unmatched bases: 8. This CDR3 region has 16 residues. CDR3 residues: CASSLATGQGGEKLFF. CDR3 DNA: TGCGCCAGCAGCTTGGCCACGGGACAGGGCGGAGAAAAACTGTTTTTT.

The chain couples TRBV7-9 to TRBJ2-1; 7 bases line up with TRBD1. The CDR3 runs to 14 residues. Germline CDR1 is SEHNR and CDR2 is FQNEAQ (reference sequence). Trimming removed 6 bases from V and 7 bases from J; junction bases left unmatched: 9. This chain's CDR3 is CASSLQGRQNEQFF. The CDR3 DNA follows: TGTGCCAGCAGTTTACAGGGGAGACAAAATGAGCAGTTCTTC.

The V and J genes are TRBV5-8 and TRBJ2-3, with 11 positions matching TRBD2. With V trimmed by 3 bases and J by 4 bases, 7 bases remained unmatched. The germline CDR1 and CDR2 sequences are SGHTS and YDEGEE. CDR3 length equals 16 residues. Here the CDR3 reads CASSSMYSGGADTQYF. The CDR3 DNA reads as TGTGCCAGCAGCTCAATGTATAGCGGGGGGGCAGATACGCAGTATTTT.

The chain is built from TRBV5-4 and TRBJ2-3; tentative D call: TRBD2 (7 bases). The CDR3 contains 15 residues. CDR1 SGHNT and CDR2 YYREEE come from the germline V gene (reference sequence). V was cut by 5 bases and J by 4 bases, with 17 bases left in between. The CDR3 reads CASRGAGLISDTQYF. CDR3 nucleotide sequence: TGTGCCAGCAGGGGGGCGGGACTAATTTCAGATACGCAGTATTTT.

This clone was recorded once. Within the sample, other DNA sequences also encode this same CDR3. The gene calls are TRBV5-1 and TRBJ1-1, with a possible D match to TRBD1 (6 bases). This CDR3 comprises 14 residues. Germline-derived CDR1 and CDR2 are SGHRS and YFSETQ. Trimming removed 0 bases from V and 1 base from J, with 7 bases in between. The CDR3 protein is CASSLGGGNTEAFF. The CDR3, as DNA: TGCGCCAGCAGCTTGGGAGGGGGGAACACTGAAGCTTTCTTT.

The J gene is TRBJ2-7, the V gene TRBV5-1; the D gene is possibly TRBD2 (7 bases). Germline V gene sequence: CDR1 SGHRS, CDR2 YFSETQ. The CDR3 has 15 amino acids. The V end lost 0 bases, the J end lost 2 bases, and 12 bases lay between the germline ends. The DNA of the CDR3 is TGCGCCAGCAGCTTGGCGGGGGGCAGCACCTACGAGCAGTACTTC. It encodes CASSLAGGSTYEQYF.

The chain links TRBV7-9 to TRBJ1-2; maybe TRBD1 (6 bases). V gave up 3 bases and J gave up 8 bases, with 19 bases separating them. The germline V gene encodes CDR1 SEHNR and CDR2 FQNEAQ (reference sequence). This CDR3 has 15 amino acids. DNA of the CDR3: TGTGCCAGCAGCTTTCCCCCCGGGACACATGGAGGCTACACCTTC. Its protein product is CASSFPPGTHGGYTF.

The genes are TRBV5-1 and TRBJ2-3; TRBD1 agrees at 7 bases. Germline CDR1 reads SGHRS; CDR2 reads YFSETQ. CDR3 length: 14 amino acids. The J segment lost 6 bases and the V segment lost 4 bases, leaving 8 bases of the junction unmatched. The CDR3 DNA reads as TGCGCCAGCAGCATACAGACAGGGTCCGATACGCAGTATTTT. Encoded protein: CASSIQTGSDTQYF.

The chain joins TRBV7-2 to TRBJ1-1; 8 bases agree with TRBD1. J lost 1 base, V lost 6 bases, and 4 bases had no gene match. Germline V gives CDR1 SGHTA, CDR2 FQGNSA. CDR3 length equals 14 residues. CDR3 sequence (DNA): TGTGCCAGCAGATGGACAGGGAGGAACACTGAAGCTTTCTTT. Amino acids: CASRWTGRNTEAFF.

This clone was found once. This sample includes further DNA sequences coding for the same CDR3. Here the CDR3 reads CASSLTVSEETQYF. The CDR3 DNA reads TGTGCCAGCTCCCTCACCGTCAGCGAAGAGACCCAGTACTTC. V usage is TRBV5-4 and J usage is TRBJ2-5; D is undetermined. V lost 7 bases, J lost 3 bases, and 16 bases lay in between. Germline assignment: CDR1 SGHNT and CDR2 YYREEE (reference sequence). The CDR3 sequence is 14 residues long.

CDR3 in DNA: TGTGCCAGCAGTTTTGAGAGGAGCAATCAGCCCCAGCATTTT. Translated, it gives CASSFERSNQPQHF. The V gene is TRBV28, the J gene TRBJ1-5; D gene uncertain. Per germline, CDR1 MDHEN and CDR2 SYDVKM. The CDR3 is 14 residues long. The V and J ends lost 3 bases and 1 base respectively, with 7 bases between them.

The rearrangement joins TRBV27 to TRBJ2-7; D perhaps matches TRBD1 (6 bases). Trimming cost V 7 bases and J 3 bases, with 22 bases left between them. Looked up from germline, CDR1 is MNHEY and CDR2 is SMNVEV (reference sequence). This CDR3 spans 16 amino acids. This CDR3 reads CASKDRSLGQNYEQYF. CDR3 in DNA: TGTGCCAGCAAGGACCGTTCGCTCGGACAGAACTACGAGCAGTACTTC.

The chain links TRBV6-6 to TRBJ1-2; 10 nucleotides agree with TRBD1. This CDR3 contains 14 residues. V gave up 6 bases and J gave up 2 bases; unmatched junction bases: 3. Germline V CDR1 and CDR2: MNHNY, SVGAGI (reference sequence). The CDR3 DNA follows: TGTGCCAGCAGAGAGGGACAGGGGAACTATGGCTACACCTTC. Its translation is CASREGQGNYGYTF.

The genes are TRBV6-1 and TRBJ1-5; D might be TRBD1 (5 bases). Germline-derived CDR1 and CDR2 are MNHNS and SASEGT. V was clipped by 3 bases and J by 1 base, with 13 bases between them. The CDR3 runs to 16 residues. CDR3 in amino acids: CASSDWGGGSNQPQHF. DNA for the CDR3: TGTGCCAGCAGTGATTGGGGGGGTGGGAGCAATCAGCCCCAGCATTTT.

J is TRBJ1-2 and V is TRBV4-1; maybe TRBD1 (5 bases). Trimming removed 0 bases from V and 1 base from J, with 15 bases in between. Germline CDR1 MGHRA, CDR2 YSYEKL. The CDR3 is 17 residues long. This chain's CDR3 is CASSQERGRAHNYGYTF. In DNA form, the CDR3 reads TGCGCCAGCAGCCAAGAACGAGGCAGGGCCCATAACTATGGCTACACCTTC.

The rearrangement uses TRBV5-6 and TRBJ1-6, with TRBD1 as a possible D gene (5 bases). The germline V gene has CDR1 SGHDT and CDR2 YYEEEE. V was trimmed by 5 bases and J by 8 bases, leaving 11 bases between them. The CDR3 has 13 amino acids. In DNA form, the CDR3 reads TGTGCCAGCAGGTTAGGGGTTGATTCACCCCTCCACTTT. Protein product: CASRLGVDSPLHF.

The chain combines TRBV28 with TRBJ1-2; D remains unclear. The CDR3 totals 12 residues. In germline, CDR1 is MDHEN, CDR2 SYDVKM. V was shortened by 6 bases and J by 2 bases, with 7 bases between the two germline ends. The CDR3 sequence is CASRRSNYGYTF. The DNA of the CDR3 is TGTGCCAGCAGGCGGTCGAACTATGGCTACACCTTC.

The J gene is TRBJ1-2, the V gene TRBV4-1; maybe TRBD1 (5 bases). This CDR3 spans 17 amino acids. The ends were cut back, 2 bases at V and 2 bases at J, with 18 bases in the middle. The germline gives CDR1 MGHRA, CDR2 YSYEKL. The CDR3 spells CASSQPTRGRVNYGYTF. The CDR3 nucleotides read TGCGCCAGCAGCCAACCTACAAGGGGAAGGGTGAACTATGGCTACACCTTC.

The V and J genes are TRBV4-1 and TRBJ1-2; 8 bases map to TRBD1. J gave up 1 base and V 3 bases, and 10 bases lay outside the gene matches. The CDR3 covers 17 residues. The germline V gene encodes CDR1 MGHRA and CDR2 YSYEKL. CDR3 nucleotide sequence: TGCGCCAGCAGCCATCCCGGGCGGGACAGGTATAACTATGGCTACACCTTC. Translating gives CASSHPGRDRYNYGYTF.

The J gene is TRBJ2-3, the V gene TRBV4-1, with a weak D call TRBD1 (5 bases). Deletions cut 2 bases from V and 4 bases from J, with 10 bases between. CDR1 is MGHRA and CDR2 is YSYEKL in the germline V gene. The CDR3 extends over 14 amino acids. This chain's CDR3 is CASSQRTSPDTQYF. The CDR3 bases are TGCGCCAGCAGCCAACGGACAAGTCCAGATACGCAGTATTTT.

J is TRBJ1-2 and V is TRBV19, with D possibly being TRBD1 (5 bases). This CDR3 region has 15 residues. Deletions cut 2 bases from V and 5 bases from J, with 15 bases between. Per germline, CDR1 LNHDA and CDR2 SQIVND (reference sequence). CDR3 DNA sequence: TGTGCCAGTAGTATATTGGGCAGGGTAAGGTATGGCTACACCTTC. As protein: CASSILGRVRYGYTF.

The V call is TRBV2, the J call TRBJ1-5, with a tentative D call TRBD1 (6 bases). Deletions cut 1 base from V and 3 bases from J, with 10 bases between. The CDR3 length is 15 residues. The germline V gene encodes CDR1 SNHLY and CDR2 FYNNEI. CDR3 region: CASSEGTAYNQPQHF. CDR3 sequence (DNA): TGTGCCAGCAGTGAAGGGACAGCATACAATCAGCCCCAGCATTTT.